A single sample is the source of the 17 T cell receptor beta chains below, sequenced in a study of blood T cell repertoires in COVID-19. The data were produced by immunoSEQ multiplex PCR, yet TCRdb's version contains in-frame clones alone and is incomplete. The profile shows 95,000 or so clones, around 74% of them singletons. The material sequenced was peripheral blood. These receptors all come from an elderly woman with active or convalescent COVID-19.

The rearrangement uses TRBV9 and TRBJ2-5; TRBD1 agrees at 7 bases. Germline values: CDR1 SGDLS, CDR2 YYNGEE. The CDR3 is 13 residues long. V dropped 4 bases and J dropped 3; count of bases not matched to a gene: 3. The DNA of the CDR3 is TGTGCCAGCAGCACAACAGGGGAAGAGACCCAGTACTTC. Its protein product is CASSTTGEETQYF.

The chain couples TRBV15 to TRBJ1-5; D possibly corresponds to TRBD1 (5 bases). V dropped 0 bases and J dropped 2 bases, with 8 bases sitting between them. This CDR3 contains 15 residues. Germline loops: CDR1 LNHNV, CDR2 YYDKDF (reference sequence). The CDR3 DNA is TGTGCCACCAGCAGAGATGGGGGGGGCAATCAGCCCCAGCATTTT. Translation gives CATSRDGGGNQPQHF.

The chain carries TRBV10-3 and TRBJ2-5; 10 nucleotides match TRBD2. The CDR3 is 18 amino acids. V lost 2 bases to trimming and J lost 5 bases; unmatched junction nucleotides: 14. The germline V gene encodes CDR1 ENHRY and CDR2 SYGVKD. The CDR3 spells CAISEHQAGGPSLETQYF. The CDR3 DNA is TGTGCCATCAGTGAGCATCAAGCGGGAGGGCCTAGCCTCGAGACCCAGTACTTC.

This chain joins TRBV6-2 or TRBV6-3 and TRBJ1-5; TRBD1 agrees at 9 bases. The CDR3 length is 15 residues. CDR1 and CDR2 (germline): MNHEY, SVGEGT. With 4 bases clipped from V and 7 bases from J, the junction kept 8 bases outside the gene matches. CDR3 loop: CASSSRDRERQPQHF. CDR3 in DNA: TGTGCCAGCAGTTCCCGGGACAGGGAGCGGCAGCCCCAGCATTTT.

The chain joins TRBV19 to TRBJ2-2; 9 bases fit TRBD1. Looked up from germline, CDR1 is LNHDA and CDR2 is SQIVND (reference sequence). The CDR3 has 13 amino acids. The J segment lost 8 bases and the V segment lost 6 bases, leaving 4 bases of the junction unmatched. The CDR3 region is CASRYRGPGELFF. The DNA of the CDR3 is TGTGCCAGTAGATACAGGGGGCCTGGGGAGCTGTTTTTT.

This clone was recorded a few times. The J gene is TRBJ2-7, the V gene TRBV23-1, with D unresolved. TRBV23-1 is treated as an ORF (open reading frame) with a function not yet certain. The CDR3 loop spans 14 amino acids. V was trimmed by 0 bases and J by 3 bases, leaving 9 bases between them. The CDR3 protein is CASSQSIQDYEQYF. The CDR3 DNA is TGCGCCAGCAGTCAATCGATCCAGGACTACGAGCAGTACTTC.

The count of this clone is one. The chain has TRBV9 and TRBJ2-3; the match to TRBD2 covers 9 bases. The CDR3 extends over 15 amino acids. V was pared by 3 bases and J by 0 bases, with 2 bases of the junction left unmatched. The germline V gene encodes CDR1 SGDLS and CDR2 YYNGEE. CDR3 nucleotides: TGTGCCAGCAGCGCCACTAGCGGGAGCACAGATACGCAGTATTTT. Translating it yields CASSATSGSTDTQYF.

The V call is TRBV20-1, the J call TRBJ1-5; 10 nucleotides match TRBD1. Germline V lookup: CDR1 DFQATT, CDR2 SNEGSKA (reference sequence). This CDR3 contains 17 residues. Trimming cost V 3 bases and J 1 base; bases outside gene matches: 9. The CDR3 nucleotides are TGCAGTGCTAGTTCTCCCCGGACAGGGGGGAGCAATCAGCCCCAGCATTTT. Its translation: CSASSPRTGGSNQPQHF.

The chain uses TRBV29-1 and TRBJ2-7; 10 nucleotides line up with TRBD1. V dropped 7 bases and J dropped 6; count of bases not matched to a gene: 9. This CDR3 is 13 amino acids long. Per germline, CDR1 SQVTM and CDR2 ANQGSEA. CDR3 nucleotides: TGCAGCGCTTCGGACAGGGGGGCCTCCGAGCAGTACTTC. Protein sequence: CSASDRGASEQYF.

This clone showed up just once. The genes are TRBV2 and TRBJ2-5; D is unresolved. V was clipped by 1 base and J by 0 bases, with 6 bases between them. Looked up from germline, CDR1 is SNHLY and CDR2 is FYNNEI. The CDR3 runs to 14 residues. The CDR3: CASSEVEYQETQYF. The CDR3 DNA follows: TGTGCCAGCAGTGAAGTGGAGTACCAAGAGACCCAGTACTTC.

The V call is TRBV18, the J call TRBJ2-6; 7 nucleotides line up with TRBD1. This CDR3 has 17 amino acids. Looked up from germline, CDR1 is KGHSH and CDR2 is LQKENI. J gave up 2 bases and V 3 bases, and 7 bases lay outside the gene matches. CDR3 sequence (DNA): TGTGCCAGCTCACCCAGGACAGGAATTACTGGGGCCAACGTCCTGACTTTC. It translates to CASSPRTGITGANVLTF. The variable domain in full, with the rest retrieved from reference TRBV18 and TRBJ2-6, is NAGVMQNPRHLVRRRGQEARLRCSPMKGHSHVYWYRQLPEEGLKFMVYLQKENIIDESGMPKERFSAEFPKEGPSILRIQQVVRGDSAAYFCASSPRTGITGANVLTFGAGSRLTVL.

On this clone itself: Germline and junction disagree at one end, which may indicate a read error. This sequence joins TRBV5-1 and TRBJ1-5; 7 bases map to TRBD1. The CDR3 sequence is 15 residues long. Per germline, CDR1 SGHRS and CDR2 YFSETQ. The chain's CDR3 is CASSLEGASSQPQHF. CDR3 nucleotides: TGCGCCAGCAGCTTGGAGGGGGCTAGCAGTCAGCCCCAGCATTTT.

The chain combines TRBV28 with TRBJ2-7, with 10 bases that match TRBD1. The CDR3 consists of 15 residues. Trimming took 5 bases from V and 5 from J; bases not matched to a gene: 9. CDR1 is MDHEN and CDR2 is SYDVKM in the germline V gene. The CDR3 sequence is CASSPAGTGAHEQYF. The CDR3 DNA reads as TGTGCCAGCAGTCCCGCCGGGACAGGGGCCCACGAGCAGTACTTC.

This sequence joins TRBV5-4 and TRBJ1-1; TRBD1 aligns across 7 bases. The CDR3 covers 13 residues. The V and J ends lost 2 bases and 4 bases, in that order; junction bases with no gene match: 2. Germline lookup yields CDR1 SGHNT and CDR2 YYREEE (reference sequence). In DNA, the CDR3 is TGTGCCAGCAGCTTTAGACAGGGCACTGAAGCTTTCTTT. Protein sequence: CASSFRQGTEAFF.

In the case of this clone: Sequence at one end of the junction differs from germline and may be a read error. This sequence joins TRBV5-1 and TRBJ2-2; no firm D call. This CDR3 spans 14 amino acids. In germline, CDR1 is SGHRS, CDR2 YFSETQ. In DNA form, the CDR3 reads TGTGCCAGTCAATGGCAGGCGAACACCGGGGAGCTGTTTTTT. Translated: CASQWQANTGELFF.

The chain carries TRBV27 and TRBJ2-7, with 8 bases lining up with TRBD1. V lost 5 bases and J lost 6; bases outside the gene matches: 12. The CDR3 spans 15 residues. Germline assignment: CDR1 MNHEY and CDR2 SMNVEV (reference sequence). CDR3 region: CASSPAGTGPSEQYF. CDR3 nucleotides: TGTGCCAGCAGTCCCGCCGGGACAGGCCCCTCCGAGCAGTACTTC.

There are a few counts of this clone. The rearrangement links TRBV28 to TRBJ2-7; 9 positions agree with TRBD1. Germline V gene lookup returns CDR1 MDHEN and CDR2 SYDVKM. The CDR3 contains 15 residues. Unmatched junction bases numbered 10, after V lost 3 bases and J lost 7 bases. The DNA for the CDR3 is TGTGCCAGCAGTTTGGTCGGGACAGGGAAGAGGGAGCAGTACTTC. Amino acid sequence: CASSLVGTGKREQYF.